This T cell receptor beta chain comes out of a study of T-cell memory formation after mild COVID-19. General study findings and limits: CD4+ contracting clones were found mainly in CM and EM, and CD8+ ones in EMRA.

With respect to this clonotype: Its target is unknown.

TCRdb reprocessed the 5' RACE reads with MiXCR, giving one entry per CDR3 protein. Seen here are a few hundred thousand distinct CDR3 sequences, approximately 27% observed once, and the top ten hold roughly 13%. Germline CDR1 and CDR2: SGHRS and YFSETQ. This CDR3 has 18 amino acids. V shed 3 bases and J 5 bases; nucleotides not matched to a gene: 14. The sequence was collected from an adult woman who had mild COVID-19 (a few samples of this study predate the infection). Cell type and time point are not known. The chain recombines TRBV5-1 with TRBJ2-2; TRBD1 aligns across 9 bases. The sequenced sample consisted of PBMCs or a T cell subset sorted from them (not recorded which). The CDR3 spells CASSSYYRGRVTTGELFF. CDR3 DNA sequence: TGCGCCAGCAGCTCCTACTACAGGGGGCGCGTTACGACCGGGGAGCTGTTTTTT.